The 10 T cell receptor beta chains listed next were all sequenced from one sample in a study of T cell changes during pregnancy in multiple sclerosis. The repertoire was sequenced with immunoSEQ multiplex PCR; TCRdb's copy has only in-frame clones and lacks some. The table shows under 30,000 clones, with about 89% occurring only once. This specimen was CD8+ T cells from peripheral blood mononuclear cells, taken in the second trimester of pregnancy. The receptors here all came from a female donor with multiple sclerosis, enrolled in a pregnancy study.

The chain employs TRBV27 and TRBJ2-5; 7 bases agree with TRBD2. The germline V gene encodes CDR1 MNHEY and CDR2 SMNVEV (reference sequence). CDR3 size: 14 residues. Germline trimming cut 2 bases from V and 4 bases from J; bases unmatched to any gene: 4. CDR3 region: CASSLVGRVETQYF. The DNA for the CDR3 is TGTGCCAGCAGTTTAGTGGGGAGGGTAGAGACCCAGTACTTC.

The rearrangement links TRBV28 to TRBJ2-1; TRBD2 is a possible D gene (5 bases). The ends were cut back, 2 bases at V and 4 bases at J, with 9 bases in the middle. The germline V gene has CDR1 MDHEN and CDR2 SYDVKM. The length of the CDR3 is 14 residues. CDR3 nucleotides: TGTGCCAGCAGTTTAAACCTAGCATACAATGAGCAGTTCTTC. Protein sequence: CASSLNLAYNEQFF.

The chain combines TRBV9 with TRBJ2-5; 9 nucleotides agree with TRBD1. Looked up from germline, CDR1 is SGDLS and CDR2 is YYNGEE. The CDR3 is 16 residues long. With 2 bases clipped from V and 5 bases from J, the junction kept 10 bases outside the gene matches. The DNA for the CDR3 is TGTGCCAGCAGCGTGGGACAGGGAGGTGCGGCGGAGACCCAGTACTTC. It translates to CASSVGQGGAAETQYF.

The gene calls are TRBV11-3 and TRBJ1-1; D uncertain. V lost 1 base to trimming and J lost 5 bases, with 14 bases between them. Germline lookup yields CDR1 SGHNT and CDR2 YENEEA. The CDR3 has 15 residues. DNA of the CDR3: TGTGCCAGCAGCTTAGTCGGGGTTACCGGGACTGAAGCTTTCTTT. It is translated as CASSLVGVTGTEAFF. The variable domain in full, completed from reference TRBV11-3 and TRBJ1-1, reads EAGVVQSPRYKIIEKKQPVAFWCNPISGHNTLYWYLQNLGQGPELLIRYENEEAVDDSQLPKDRFSAERLKGVDSTLKIQPAELGDSAVYLCASSLVGVTGTEAFFGQGTRLTVV.

The chain is built from TRBV5-1 and TRBJ1-1; 7 bases line up with TRBD1. With V trimmed by 4 bases and J by 6 bases, 12 bases remained unmatched. Germline V gene sequence: CDR1 SGHRS, CDR2 YFSETQ. This CDR3 region has 15 residues. CDR3 residues: CASSQGKGARSEAFF. CDR3 DNA sequence: TGCGCCAGCAGCCAGGGAAAGGGGGCTCGATCTGAAGCTTTCTTT. Variable domain in full (rest from reference TRBV5-1 and TRBJ1-1): KAGVTQTPRYLIKTRGQQVTLSCSPISGHRSVSWYQQTPGQGLQFLFEYFSETQRNKGNFPGRFSGRQFSNSRSEMNVSTLELGDSALYLCASSQGKGARSEAFFGQGTRLTVV.

The J gene is TRBJ2-1, the V gene TRBV9; TRBD2 aligns across 13 bases. CDR1 is SGDLS and CDR2 is YYNGEE in the germline V gene. V lost 4 bases to trimming and J lost 8 bases; unmatched junction nucleotides: 21. CDR3 length equals 20 residues. The CDR3 spells CASSPLGLAGESFVDDEQFF. CDR3 bases: TGTGCCAGCAGCCCATTAGGACTAGCGGGAGAAAGTTTCGTAGACGATGAGCAGTTCTTC.

Relative to its sample, this clone is medium-sized. This sequence joins TRBV6-4 and TRBJ2-1; 7 nucleotides match TRBD2. Looked up from germline, CDR1 is MRHNA and CDR2 is SNTAGT. This CDR3 spans 13 amino acids. Germline trimming cut 3 bases from V and 8 bases from J; bases unmatched to any gene: 4. In nucleotides, the CDR3 is TGTGCCAGCAGTGAGCGGGAGAAAGATGAGCAGTTCTTC. Protein: CASSEREKDEQFF.

This clone was recorded once. The V gene is TRBV29-1, the J gene TRBJ2-5; 8 nucleotides agree with TRBD2. The CDR3 spans 14 residues. V gave up 7 bases and J gave up 7 bases; unmatched junction bases: 14. Germline CDR1 SQVTM, CDR2 ANQGSEA. The CDR3 loop reads CSASNSGLEGTQYF. The CDR3 bases are TGCAGCGCCTCCAACTCGGGACTAGAAGGGACCCAGTACTTC. Looking up the rest from reference TRBV29-1 and TRBJ2-5 gives the full variable domain: SAVISQKPSRDICQRGTSLTIQCQVDSQVTMMFWYRQQPGQSLTLIATANQGSEATYESGFVIDKFPISRPNLTFSTLTVSNMSPEDSSIYLCSASNSGLEGTQYFGPGTRLLVL.

V gene TRBV5-1 combines with J gene TRBJ2-1, with 11 bases aligning to TRBD2. CDR3 size: 15 residues. Germline CDR1 is SGHRS and CDR2 is YFSETQ. V shed 4 bases and J 5 bases; nucleotides not matched to a gene: 5. The CDR3 reads CASSAVGLADNEQFF. The CDR3 DNA sequence: TGCGCCAGCAGCGCCGTGGGACTAGCGGACAATGAGCAGTTCTTC.

The gene calls are TRBV7-2 and TRBJ1-1; 9 nucleotides align to TRBD1. Germline V gives CDR1 SGHTA, CDR2 FQGNSA. The V and J ends lost 4 bases and 1 base, in that order; junction bases with no gene match: 4. The CDR3 sequence is 15 residues long. CDR3 loop: CASSSLQGANTEAFF. DNA for the CDR3: TGTGCCAGCAGCTCCTTACAGGGGGCGAACACTGAAGCTTTCTTT.